Presented here are 13 T cell receptor beta chains from one specimen sequenced in a study of cytomegalovirus exposure and HLA in healthy donors. With 60 Vbeta and 13 Jbeta primers, the PCR was carried out. Libraries were prepared by immunoSEQ multiplex PCR; TCRdb keeps only in-frame clonotypes and omits some of them. The sample carries more than 110,000 clones, more than 70% recorded once. The source material was PBMCs. All receptors derive from a male donor in good health and CMV-seropositive.

The chain joins TRBV6-1 to TRBJ1-2; tentatively, D is TRBD1 (5 bases). Trimming left V 4 bases short and J 8 bases short, with 23 bases between. This CDR3 is built from 16 residues. CDR1 is MNHNS, CDR2 SASEGT, per germline. Here the CDR3 reads CASSVYGGGSLGGYTF. CDR3 coding DNA: TGTGCCAGCAGTGTCTACGGGGGGGGTTCGCTTGGGGGCTACACCTTC.

This clone was recorded once. The chain is built from TRBV28 and TRBJ1-5; 10 bases line up with TRBD1. The CDR3 length is 17 residues. Unmatched junction bases numbered 12, after V lost 1 base and J lost 9 bases. The germline CDR1 and CDR2 sequences are MDHEN and SYDVKM. The CDR3 nucleotides read TGTGCCAGCAGTTTATCGGGGGGGACAGGGGTGAAATGGCCCCAGCATTTT. Translating gives CASSLSGGTGVKWPQHF.

V and J are TRBV6-6 and TRBJ1-5, with D possibly being TRBD1 (6 bases). Trimming shortened V by 8 bases and J by 1 base, and 12 bases separated the two germline ends. From germline, CDR1 is MNHNY and CDR2 SVGAGI (reference sequence). This CDR3 is 14 amino acids long. This chain's CDR3 is CASGGLISNQPQHF. For the CDR3, the DNA is TGTGCCAGCGGGGGCTTAATCAGCAATCAGCCCCAGCATTTT.

The chain combines TRBV10-3 with TRBJ1-1; 10 nucleotides align to TRBD1. This CDR3 spans 17 amino acids. J gave up 1 base and V 4 bases, and 9 bases lay outside the gene matches. In germline, CDR1 is ENHRY, CDR2 SYGVKD. CDR3 DNA sequence: TGTGCCATCAGTGGAGGGACAGGGGTTATATCGAACACTGAAGCTTTCTTT. Translating gives CAISGGTGVISNTEAFF.

The CDR3 reads CASSWRGLTEAFF. CDR3 nucleotides: TGCGCCAGCAGCTGGAGGGGGCTCACTGAAGCTTTCTTT. This rearrangement joins TRBV5-1 to TRBJ1-1; TRBD1 aligns across 7 bases. The CDR3 has 13 amino acids. V was clipped by 3 bases and J by 4 bases; unmatched bases: 3. Germline V gives CDR1 SGHRS, CDR2 YFSETQ.

The chain is built from TRBV5-4 and TRBJ1-4, with a possible D match to TRBD1 (5 bases). From germline, CDR1 is SGHNT and CDR2 YYREEE (reference sequence). Between the trimmed V and J ends, which lost 0 bases and 7 bases, there was a span of 10 bases. CDR3 length equals 14 residues. The CDR3 reads CASSLAGGAEKLFF. CDR3 bases: TGTGCCAGCAGCTTGGCCGGCGGGGCTGAAAAACTGTTTTTT.

This rearrangement joins TRBV9 to TRBJ1-3; possibly TRBD1 for D (6 bases). Trimming removed 4 bases from V and 4 bases from J, with 18 bases in between. Germline V gene lookup returns CDR1 SGDLS and CDR2 YYNGEE. The CDR3 runs 16 residues. The CDR3 loop is CASSPAGGGTGNTIYF. DNA for the CDR3: TGTGCCAGCAGCCCCGCCGGGGGGGGCACCGGAAACACCATATATTTT.

J is TRBJ1-5 and V is TRBV15; no firm D call. Trimming stripped 0 bases from V and 7 bases from J, with 4 bases between. The CDR3 totals 12 residues. The germline gives CDR1 LNHNV, CDR2 YYDKDF (reference sequence). The CDR3 here is CATSRDSQPQHF. The CDR3 nucleotides are TGTGCCACCAGCAGAGATTCACAGCCCCAGCATTTT.

The chain carries TRBV6-1 and TRBJ2-7, with a tentative D call TRBD2 (6 bases). Germline CDR1 and CDR2: MNHNS and SASEGT. V dropped 7 bases and J dropped 3 bases, with 13 bases sitting between them. CDR3 size: 13 residues. CDR3 amino acids: CASNDSGNYEQYF. Written as DNA, the CDR3 is TGTGCCAGCAACGATAGCGGAAACTACGAGCAGTACTTC.

V and J are TRBV29-1 and TRBJ1-1, with TRBD1 matching 11 bases. With 3 bases clipped from V and 4 bases from J, the junction kept 10 bases outside the gene matches. The germline gives CDR1 SQVTM, CDR2 ANQGSEA. The CDR3 extends over 16 amino acids. The CDR3 spells CSVDAGTGGTSTEAFF. The DNA for the CDR3 is TGCAGCGTTGATGCCGGGACAGGGGGGACGAGCACTGAAGCTTTCTTT. The full variable domain, completed using reference TRBV29-1 and TRBJ1-1, is SAVISQKPSRDICQRGTSLTIQCQVDSQVTMMFWYRQQPGQSLTLIATANQGSEATYESGFVIDKFPISRPNLTFSTLTVSNMSPEDSSIYLCSVDAGTGGTSTEAFFGQGTRLTVV.

The genes are TRBV11-2 and TRBJ1-5; 7 bases map to TRBD1. The CDR3 totals 15 residues. V dropped 4 bases and J dropped 4; count of bases not matched to a gene: 7. In germline, CDR1 is SGHAT, CDR2 FQNNGV. In nucleotides, the CDR3 is TGTGCCAGCAGCTCCCTACAGGGGAAAAATCAGCCCCAGCATTTT. Amino acid sequence: CASSSLQGKNQPQHF.

The chain combines TRBV7-6 with TRBJ2-3; D perhaps matches TRBD2 (7 bases). The length of the CDR3 is 16 residues. Per germline, CDR1 SGHVS and CDR2 FNYEAQ. With 0 bases removed from V and 3 bases from J, the gap between germline ends came to 13 bases. Here the CDR3 DNA reads TGTGCCAGCAGCTTAGCGCGAGGGGGGGCAACAGATACGCAGTATTTT. This codes for CASSLARGGATDTQYF. The full variable domain, its missing parts supplied by reference TRBV7-6 and TRBJ2-3, is GAGVSQSPRYKVTKRGQDVALRCDPISGHVSLYWYRQALGQGPEFLTYFNYEAQQDKSGLPNDRFSAERPEGSISTLTIQRTEQRDSAMYRCASSLARGGATDTQYFGPGTRLTVL.

In nucleotides, the CDR3 is TGCGCCAGCAGCCAAGTAACCGGGACAGGGGTGAGCTCCTATAATTCACCCCTCCACTTT. It translates to CASSQVTGTGVSSYNSPLHF. The chain has TRBV4-1 and TRBJ1-6, with 10 bases matching TRBD1. Per the germline V gene, CDR1 is MGHRA and CDR2 is YSYEKL. The V segment lost 1 base and the J segment 0 bases; nucleotides outside the gene matches: 9. The CDR3 contains 20 residues.